This T cell receptor (beta chain) was identified during a study of blood T cells in healthy people across ages. Overall study context: T cells yielded about one barcoded beta molecule per two cells through template switching.

Combining a sample-barcoded 5' primer with a J-beta primer mix, a second PCR ran for roughly 7 to 12 cycles. TCRdb re-called the 5' RACE reads with MiXCR, one entry per CDR3 protein. The sample records about 580,000 distinct CDR3 sequences, roughly 43% being singletons. The origin of this receptor is a man older than 75 in good health. The source material was blood.

CDR3 region: CASRSLTGLYGYTF. The DNA of the CDR3 is TGTGCCAGCAGATCCCTCACAGGGTTGTATGGCTACACCTTC. This chain connects TRBV6-5 to TRBJ1-2, with D perhaps TRBD1 (6 bases). The CDR3 length is 14 residues. From germline, CDR1 is MNHEY and CDR2 SVGAGI. The germline V and J ends were trimmed by 6 bases and 5 bases, with 16 bases remaining between them.